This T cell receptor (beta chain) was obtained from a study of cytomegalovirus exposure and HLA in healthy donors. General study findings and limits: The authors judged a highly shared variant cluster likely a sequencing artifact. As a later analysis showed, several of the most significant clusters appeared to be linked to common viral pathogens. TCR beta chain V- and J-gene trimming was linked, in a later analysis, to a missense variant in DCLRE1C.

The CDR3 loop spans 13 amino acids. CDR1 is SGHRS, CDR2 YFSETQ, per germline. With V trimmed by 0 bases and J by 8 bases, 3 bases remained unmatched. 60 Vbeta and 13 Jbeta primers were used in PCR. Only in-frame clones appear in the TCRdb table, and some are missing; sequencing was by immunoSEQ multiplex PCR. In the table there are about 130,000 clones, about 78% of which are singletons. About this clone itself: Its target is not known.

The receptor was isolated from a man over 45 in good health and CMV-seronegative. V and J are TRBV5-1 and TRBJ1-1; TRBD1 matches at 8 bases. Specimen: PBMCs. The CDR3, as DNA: TGCGCCAGCAGCTTGGACCGGGACAGGGAAGCTTTCTTT. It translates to CASSLDRDREAFF.